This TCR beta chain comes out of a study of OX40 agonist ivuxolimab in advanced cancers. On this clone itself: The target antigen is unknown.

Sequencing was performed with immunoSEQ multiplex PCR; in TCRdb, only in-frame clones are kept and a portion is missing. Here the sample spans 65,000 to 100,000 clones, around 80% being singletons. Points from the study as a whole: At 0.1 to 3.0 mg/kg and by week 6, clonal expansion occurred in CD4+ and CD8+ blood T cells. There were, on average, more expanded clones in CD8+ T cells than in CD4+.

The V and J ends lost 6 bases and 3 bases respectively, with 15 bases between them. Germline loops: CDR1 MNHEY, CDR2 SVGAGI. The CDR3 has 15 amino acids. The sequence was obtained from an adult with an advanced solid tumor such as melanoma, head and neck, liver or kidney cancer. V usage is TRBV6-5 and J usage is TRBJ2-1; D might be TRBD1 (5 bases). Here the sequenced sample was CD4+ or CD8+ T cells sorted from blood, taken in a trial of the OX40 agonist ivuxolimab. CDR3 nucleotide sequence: TGTGCCAGCAGCTACGCGAAGGGGTACTACAATGAGCAGTTCTTC. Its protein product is CASSYAKGYYNEQFF.